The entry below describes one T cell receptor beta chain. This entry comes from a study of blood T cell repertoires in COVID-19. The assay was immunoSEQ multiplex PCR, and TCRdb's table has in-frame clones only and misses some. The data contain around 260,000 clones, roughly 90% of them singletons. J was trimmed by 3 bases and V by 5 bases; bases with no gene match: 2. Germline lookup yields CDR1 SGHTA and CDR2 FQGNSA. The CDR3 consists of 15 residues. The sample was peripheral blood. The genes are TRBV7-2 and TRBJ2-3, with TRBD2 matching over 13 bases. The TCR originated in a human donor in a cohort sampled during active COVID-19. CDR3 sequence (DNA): TGTGCCAGCAGCCTGGGACTAGCGGGGACAGATACGCAGTATTTT. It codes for CASSLGLAGTDTQYF.